Presented here are 13 T cell receptor beta chains from one specimen sequenced in a study of Ad26.COV2.S vaccination and SARS-CoV-2 variants. The method was immunoSEQ multiplex PCR; TCRdb's version includes in-frame clones alone and lacks a portion of them. The sample shows around 300,000 clones, approximately 86% of them seen only once. Treatment reported: around 19 received Ad26.COV2.S at low or high dose, single or two shots; several received placebo; per-sample allocation not given. Day 63 after the first injection of vaccine or placebo was the sampling time. The sequences come from peripheral blood, collected in a trial of Ad26.COV2.S vaccine versus placebo. The receptors were sampled from a person aged 18 to 59 who received the Ad26.COV2.S COVID-19 vaccine or a placebo.

The gene calls are TRBV7-9 and TRBJ2-7; TRBD2 aligns across 8 bases. Per the germline V gene, CDR1 is SEHNR and CDR2 is FQNEAQ (reference sequence). V shed 3 bases and J 0 bases; nucleotides not matched to a gene: 1. The CDR3 sequence is 14 residues long. CDR3 sequence (DNA): TGTGCCAGCAGCTTTAGCGGGAACTCCTACGAGCAGTACTTC. Its protein product is CASSFSGNSYEQYF.

The DNA of the CDR3 is TGTGCCAGCTCCTCGGGCCAGACATCCTACGAGCAGTACTTC. Residues: CASSSGQTSYEQYF. The genes are TRBV18 and TRBJ2-7; no reliable D call. The germline gives CDR1 KGHSH, CDR2 LQKENI. CDR3 length equals 14 residues. The ends were cut back, 6 bases at V and 1 base at J, with 13 bases in the middle.

The chain links TRBV19 to TRBJ1-5, with unresolved D. With 5 bases removed from V and 5 bases from J, the gap between germline ends came to 16 bases. The CDR3 spans 15 residues. The V gene's germline CDR1 is LNHDA and CDR2 SQIVND (reference sequence). CDR3 region: CASSSVGAGDQPQHF. As DNA, the CDR3 is TGTGCCAGTAGTTCGGTCGGCGCGGGCGATCAGCCCCAGCATTTT.

The chain couples TRBV28 to TRBJ2-5; perhaps TRBD1 as D (6 bases). Trimming took off 6 bases at V and 4 bases at J, with 15 bases between the two ends. Germline loops: CDR1 MDHEN, CDR2 SYDVKM. The CDR3 is 14 amino acids. The CDR3 bases are TGTGCCAGCAGGAACACCGGGACATCAGAGACCCAGTACTTC. It yields the protein CASRNTGTSETQYF.

The chain recombines TRBV10-2 with TRBJ2-7; D possibly uses TRBD1 or TRBD2 (6 bases each). The CDR3 consists of 13 residues. Looked up from germline, CDR1 is WSHSY and CDR2 is SAAADI. Trimming left V 5 bases short and J 2 bases short, with 10 bases between. CDR3 coding DNA: TGCGCCAGCAGTAGGGGGGCAGCCTACGAGCAGTACTTC. Protein: CASSRGAAYEQYF.

V gene TRBV28 combines with J gene TRBJ2-7; possibly TRBD1 for D (6 bases). Germline V gene sequence: CDR1 MDHEN, CDR2 SYDVKM. V dropped 5 bases and J dropped 3 bases, with 17 bases sitting between them. CDR3 length equals 15 residues. CDR3 amino acids: CASSRPGQGIYEQYF. CDR3 nucleotide sequence: TGTGCCAGCAGTCGCCCGGGACAAGGCATCTACGAGCAGTACTTC.

J is TRBJ2-3 and V is TRBV4-3, with a weak D call TRBD2 (6 bases). The germline CDR1 and CDR2 sequences are LGHNA and YSLEER. The V gene lost 0 bases and the J gene lost 3 bases, with 13 bases spanning the gap. The CDR3 runs 16 residues. CDR3 DNA: TGCGCCAGCAGCCAAGAACAGGAGGGGAGAACAGATACGCAGTATTTT. Translating it yields CASSQEQEGRTDTQYF.

This clone was counted a few times. The chain couples TRBV24-1 to TRBJ2-3; TRBD2 aligns across 8 bases. The CDR3 has 14 residues. Germline lookup yields CDR1 KGHDR and CDR2 SFDVKD. J was trimmed by 7 bases and V by 3 bases; bases with no gene match: 5. CDR3 protein: CATSDAGGGNTQYF. DNA for the CDR3: TGTGCCACCAGTGATGCGGGGGGAGGGAATACGCAGTATTTT.

Note on this clone: This same CDR3 is encoded by further DNA sequences in the sample. The chain joins TRBV9 to TRBJ2-3; 8 positions match TRBD2. This CDR3 comprises 15 residues. Germline V gene data show CDR1 as SGDLS and CDR2 as YYNGEE. Losses at the gene ends were 0 bases for V and 6 bases for J; bases not matched to a gene: 6. In nucleotides, the CDR3 is TGTGCCAGCAGCGTAGTCGCGGGGGGCCCGGATACGCAGTATTTT. This gives the protein CASSVVAGGPDTQYF.

This clone appeared once. The chain combines TRBV28 with TRBJ2-7; 7 bases are shared with TRBD2. The CDR3 consists of 16 residues. The trim removed 3 bases at V and 4 bases at J, leaving 12 bases unmatched. Looked up from germline, CDR1 is MDHEN and CDR2 is SYDVKM. The CDR3 sequence is CASSLGTGLGGYEQYF. CDR3 sequence (DNA): TGTGCCAGCAGTTTGGGGACCGGACTAGGTGGGTACGAGCAGTACTTC.

V is TRBV4-1 and J is TRBJ2-3; 9 positions match TRBD2. Losses at the gene ends were 2 bases for V and 2 bases for J; bases not matched to a gene: 2. The CDR3 is made up of 15 amino acids. Germline V gene lookup returns CDR1 MGHRA and CDR2 YSYEKL. The CDR3, as DNA: TGCGCCAGCAGCCAAATAGCGGGAGACACAGATACGCAGTATTTT. As protein: CASSQIAGDTDTQYF.

With regard to this clone: Other DNA sequences within the sample encode an identical CDR3. The CDR3: CASSSGGGQPQHF. The CDR3 nucleotides read TGTGCCAGCAGCTCCGGGGGGGGTCAGCCCCAGCATTTT. The chain links TRBV7-2 to TRBJ1-5, with D perhaps matching TRBD1 (5 bases). This CDR3 comprises 13 residues. The germline V gene encodes CDR1 SGHTA and CDR2 FQGNSA. The germline V and J ends were trimmed by 4 bases and 6 bases, with 10 bases remaining between them.

The chain carries TRBV28 and TRBJ1-5; perhaps TRBD1 as D (5 bases). The CDR3 loop spans 16 amino acids. Trimming took 3 bases from V and 7 from J, leaving 19 bases between them. The V gene's germline CDR1 is MDHEN and CDR2 SYDVKM. Here the CDR3 reads CASSFHSKGSGQPQHF. DNA of the CDR3: TGTGCCAGCAGTTTCCATTCTAAGGGGAGTGGGCAGCCCCAGCATTTT.